The rows below give T cell receptor beta chains drawn from one sample of a study of response to subunit inactivated influenza vaccine. Each CDR3 protein is one row after TCRdb ran MiXCR on the RT-PCR reads. The sample holds roughly 520,000 distinct CDR3 sequences, 25% seen once. The specimen was CD4+ T cells sorted from PBMCs, collected roughly 5 days after vaccination. These receptors originate from a man aged 50 to 59 who received an inactivated influenza vaccine. CDR3s include the opening cysteine and the closing phenylalanine or tryptophan. A D gene is named only where the DNA matches it firmly. Only some rows state a clone size, as once, few, many or a class for expanded clones.

TRBJ1-1 | TRBV11-2 | few | NA | TGTGCCAGCAGCCCCGCCCGGGGGAGCTCTGGCACTGAAGCTTTCTTT | CASSPARGSSGTEAFF
TRBJ1-2 | TRBV12-3/TRBV12-4 | once | NA | TGTGCCAGCAGTACTATCCAGGGAAGCTATGGCTACACCTTC | CASSTIQGSYGYTF
TRBJ2-3 | TRBV20-1 | many | NA | TGCAGTGCTAGAGATGCTGTTAACACAGATACGCAGTATTTT | CSARDAVNTDTQYF
TRBJ2-3 | TRBV20-1 | NA | NA | TGCAGTGCTAGCATCGGGACTAGCACAGATACGCAGTATTTT | CSASIGTSTDTQYF
TRBJ1-5 | TRBV20-1 | NA | NA | TGCAGTGCTAGAGATCCTCAAAACCCCCAGCCCCAGCATTTT | CSARDPQNPQPQHF
TRBJ1-1 | TRBV12-3/TRBV12-4 | few | NA | TGTGCCAGCAGACCCCAGGCGGAGATCATGAACACTGAAGCTTTCTTT | CASRPQAEIMNTEAFF
TRBJ2-7 | TRBV10-2 | NA | NA | TGCGCCAGCAGTAAGGCGGGGAGAGGTTACGAGCACTACTTC | CASSKAGRGYEHYF
TRBJ1-2 | TRBV12-3/TRBV12-4 | few | NA | TGTGCCAGCAGGGGCAAGGTGTACACCTTC | CASRGKVYTF
TRBJ1-2 | TRBV29-1 | NA | NA | TGCAGCGTTGAGGGCAGGGGAAGTGGCTACACCTTC | CSVEGRGSGYTF
TRBJ2-1 | TRBV24-1 | NA | NA | TGTGCCACCAGTGGAGGGGACGCCTACAATGAGCAGTTCTTC | CATSGGDAYNEQFF
TRBJ2-7 | TRBV28 | NA | TRBD2 | TGTGCCAGCAGTTTGGCGGGAGGAGCCAACGAGCAGTACTTC | CASSLAGGANEQYF
TRBJ1-2 | TRBV7-8 | NA | NA | TGTGCCAGCAGCTTAAAACGGCTGTCTAACTATGGCTACACCTTC | CASSLKRLSNYGYTF
TRBJ2-7 | TRBV7-2 | many | TRBD1 | TGTGCCAGCAGCTTAGTGGGACAGGTTTACGAGCAGTACTTC | CASSLVGQVYEQYF
TRBJ2-7 | TRBV20-1 | few | NA | TGCAGTGCCTCACTCCCAATCTTCGGCAGCTCTTTCTCCTACGAGCAGTACTTC | CSASLPIFGSSFSYEQYF
TRBJ2-2 | TRBV6-1 | few | NA | TGTGCCAGCAGTGTGGAAGGGGCCGGGGAGCTGTTTTTT | CASSVEGAGELFF
TRBJ2-3 | TRBV19 | NA | TRBD1 | TGTGCCAGTAGTAGGCGGACAGGGGCCAGCACAGATACGCAGTATTTT | CASSRRTGASTDTQYF
TRBJ2-2 | TRBV5-1 | few | NA | TGCGCCAGCAGCTTCGCCACCGGGGAGCTGTTTTTT | CASSFATGELFF
TRBJ2-5 | TRBV20-1 | few | NA | TGCAGTGCTAGAGCTCTTCAGTTAGCTGGACGTGAGACCCAGTACTTC | CSARALQLAGRETQYF
TRBJ2-3 | TRBV28 | few | NA | TGTGCCAGCAGCCGGGTCGTGACCGATACGCAGTATTTT | CASSRVVTDTQYF
TRBJ2-1 | TRBV7-2 | few | TRBD1 | TGTGCCAGCAGCTACCACAGGGGGCCGAATGAGCAGTTCTTC | CASSYHRGPNEQFF
TRBJ1-5 | TRBV20-1 | few | NA | TGCAGTGCTAGGCCGGGGGACAATCAGCCCCAGCATTTT | CSARPGDNQPQHF
TRBJ2-2 | TRBV20-1 | NA | NA | TGCAGTGCTAGCGGGCAGGGGAACACCGGGGAGCTGTTTTTT | CSASGQGNTGELFF
TRBJ2-7 | TRBV30 | few | TRBD2 | TGTGCCTGGGGTGGGAGGGGAGGCGAGCAGTACTTC | CAWGGRGGEQYF
TRBJ1-6 | TRBV27 | few | NA | TGTGCCAGCAGGGATCTCCCGGCTAGGGGTTCACCCCTCCACTTT | CASRDLPARGSPLHF
TRBJ1-3 | TRBV27 | few | NA | TGTGCCAGCAGCGCTACAGGGAGGTTTGGAAACACCATATATTTT | CASSATGRFGNTIYF
TRBJ2-5 | TRBV20-1 | NA | NA | TGCAGTGTCCCCAGGGGTGAGACCCAGTACTTC | CSVPRGETQYF
TRBJ2-3 | TRBV20-1 | few | TRBD1 | TGCAGTGCTAGAAAACAGGGGAACACAGATACGCAGTATTTT | CSARKQGNTDTQYF
TRBJ2-5 | TRBV29-1 | NA | NA | TGCAGCGTTATTAGCGGTCAAGAGACCCAGTACTTC | CSVISGQETQYF
TRBJ1-6 | TRBV7-3 | NA | TRBD1 | TGTGCCAGCAGCACGACAGGGCGGAATTCACCCCTCCACTTT | CASSTTGRNSPLHF
TRBJ2-1 | TRBV10-1 | few | NA | TGCGCCAGCAGCCCTAGATATTCGCCCAATGAGCAGTTCTTC | CASSPRYSPNEQFF
TRBJ2-1 | TRBV12-3/TRBV12-4 | few | NA | TGTGCCAGCAGTTTAGGGCTAACTAGCTACAATGAGCAGTTCTTC | CASSLGLTSYNEQFF
TRBJ2-5 | TRBV14 | NA | TRBD1 | TGTGCCATCAGCCCAGGGGGCCAGGAGACCCAGTACTTC | CAISPGGQETQYF
TRBJ1-2 | TRBV5-1 | NA | NA | TGCGCCAGCAGGTTTGGCCAGGGGAACTATGGCTACACCTTC | CASRFGQGNYGYTF
TRBJ1-3 | TRBV4-1 | NA | NA | TGCGCCAGCAGCCAGCCTCTGCAGGCGAAAGGAAACACCATATATTTT | CASSQPLQAKGNTIYF
TRBJ2-5 | TRBV7-8 | few | NA | TGTGCCAGCAGAGGTATGGGACACCTAAATCAAGAGACCCAGTACTTC | CASRGMGHLNQETQYF
TRBJ1-1 | TRBV19 | NA | NA | TGTGCCAGTAGTCTTCGAGGGTTCGCCACTGAAGCTTTCTTT | CASSLRGFATEAFF
TRBJ2-7 | TRBV10-3 | few | NA | TGTGCCATCAGACGGGACTCCGGTTCCTACGAGCAGTACTTC | CAIRRDSGSYEQYF
TRBJ1-3 | TRBV10-3 | NA | NA | TGTGCCATCGGGCCGGACTCTGGAAACACCATATATTTT | CAIGPDSGNTIYF
TRBJ1-1 | TRBV20-1 | NA | TRBD1 | TGCAGTGCTAGACCGGGACAGAGAATCTCTGAAGCTTTCTTT | CSARPGQRISEAFF
TRBJ2-3 | TRBV4-2 | NA | TRBD1 | TGTGCCAGCAGCCAGTCCCCGGGACAGGGAGTCACAGATACGCAGTATTTT | CASSQSPGQGVTDTQYF
TRBJ2-7 | TRBV28 | NA | NA | TGTGCCAGCAGTTCGGTAGGAGGGTACGAGCAGTACTTC | CASSSVGGYEQYF
TRBJ2-1 | TRBV14 | many | TRBD2 | TGTGCCAGCAGCCAAATAAGACTAGCGGGAGGCCCGAGCTCCTACAATGAGCAGTTCTTC | CASSQIRLAGGPSSYNEQFF
TRBJ2-3 | TRBV12-3/TRBV12-4 | NA | NA | TGTGCCAGCAGTTTTAAGGGAATCACAGATACGCAGTATTTT | CASSFKGITDTQYF
TRBJ2-7 | TRBV14 | NA | NA | TGTGCCAGCAGCCAAGTAGGAGCCTACGAGCAGTACTTC | CASSQVGAYEQYF
TRBJ2-3 | TRBV29-1 | many | NA | TGCAGCGTTGAACCAGCGCGGGATACGCAGTATTTT | CSVEPARDTQYF
TRBJ2-3 | TRBV20-1 | NA | NA | TGCAGTGCTTCCACCACAGATACGCAGTATTTT | CSASTTDTQYF
TRBJ2-4 | TRBV28 | few | TRBD2 | TGTGCCAGCAGTTTAGGCCCCGGACTAGCGGAAAACATTCAGTACTTC | CASSLGPGLAENIQYF
TRBJ2-1 | TRBV5-1 | NA | TRBD2 | TGCGCCAGCGACCTAGCGGACTCCTACAATGAGCAGTTCTTC | CASDLADSYNEQFF
TRBJ1-3 | TRBV5-5 | few | TRBD1 | TGTGCCAGCAGCCGGACAGGGGGATATGGTGGAAACACCATATATTTT | CASSRTGGYGGNTIYF
TRBJ1-3 | TRBV12-3/TRBV12-4 | few | TRBD1 | TGTGCCAGCACCTGGGGGACAGACGGAAACACCATATATTTT | CASTWGTDGNTIYF
TRBJ1-4 | TRBV4-3 | NA | NA | TGCGCCAGCAGCCAAGGCCACCGTTCGGCTAATGAAAAACTGTTTTTT | CASSQGHRSANEKLFF
TRBJ2-3 | TRBV7-2 | NA | TRBD2 | TGTGCCAGCAGGAAACGGGGGGGCCCCACAGATACGCAGTATTTT | CASRKRGGPTDTQYF
TRBJ2-7 | TRBV27 | NA | TRBD1 | TGTGCCAGCAGTTTATCTACAGGGGGCACCTACGAGCAGTACTTC | CASSLSTGGTYEQYF
TRBJ2-5 | TRBV10-3 | few | NA | TGTGCCATCAGTGATCTCAAGGGATGGCGAGAGACCCAGTACTTC | CAISDLKGWRETQYF
TRBJ2-1 | TRBV12-3/TRBV12-4 | few | TRBD2 | TGTGCCAGCAGCAGGACTAGCGGATTCTACAATGAGCAGTTCTTC | CASSRTSGFYNEQFF